Listed below are T cell receptor beta chains from one sample, sequenced in a study of OX40 agonist ivuxolimab in advanced cancers. TCRdb's table, derived via immunoSEQ multiplex PCR, lists solely in-frame clones and lacks some. The data contain about 68,000 clones, approximately 86% of them singletons. The starting material was CD4+ or CD8+ T cells sorted from blood, obtained in a trial of the OX40 agonist ivuxolimab. Receptor source: an adult with an advanced solid tumor such as melanoma, head and neck, liver or kidney cancer. Both conserved end residues are part of each CDR3. A D gene is named only where the DNA matches it firmly. A row's size may be missing; if present it is once, few, many or a size class.

d_gene: .
j_gene: TRBJ1-1
abundance: .
v_gene: TRBV5-1
CDR3nt: TGCGCCAGCAGCTTGCACGGAATGAACACTGAAGCTTTCTTT
CDR3aa: CASSLHGMNTEAFF

d_gene: TRBD1
j_gene: TRBJ1-6
abundance: .
v_gene: TRBV30
CDR3nt: TGTGCCTGGAGAGGTCTGGCAGGGACAGGTTCACCCCTCCACTTT
CDR3aa: CAWRGLAGTGSPLHF

d_gene: .
j_gene: TRBJ2-3
abundance: .
v_gene: TRBV19
CDR3nt: TGTGCCAGTAGTCGTGGCAGGGCAGATACGCAGTATTTT
CDR3aa: CASSRGRADTQYF

d_gene: TRBD2
j_gene: TRBJ2-5
abundance: .
v_gene: TRBV4-1
CDR3nt: TGCGCCAGCAGCCAGATTGGGAGGGAAGGCCAAAGGCGAGAGACCCAGTACTTC
CDR3aa: CASSQIGREGQRRETQYF

d_gene: .
j_gene: TRBJ2-7
abundance: .
v_gene: TRBV25-1
CDR3nt: TGTGCCAGCAGTACAGGAGGCGAGCAGTACTTC
CDR3aa: CASSTGGEQYF

d_gene: .
j_gene: TRBJ2-1
abundance: .
v_gene: TRBV6-1
CDR3nt: TGTGCCAGCATCGGTAAGGGGAATGAGCAGTTCTTC
CDR3aa: CASIGKGNEQFF

d_gene: .
j_gene: TRBJ2-7
abundance: .
v_gene: TRBV5-1
CDR3nt: TGCGCCAGCAGACTCTACGAGCAGTACTTC
CDR3aa: CASRLYEQYF

d_gene: .
j_gene: TRBJ1-3
abundance: .
v_gene: TRBV29-1
CDR3nt: TGCAGCGTTGGGTCGGCAGGAAACACCATATATTTT
CDR3aa: CSVGSAGNTIYF

d_gene: .
j_gene: TRBJ1-1
abundance: few
v_gene: TRBV9
CDR3nt: TGTGCCAGCAGCGTAGGTGGGGGGATGAACACTGAAGCTTTCTTT
CDR3aa: CASSVGGGMNTEAFF

d_gene: .
j_gene: TRBJ2-5
abundance: .
v_gene: TRBV9
CDR3nt: TGTGCCAGCAGCCTTGGGACTCACTCACGGGAGACCCAGTACTTC
CDR3aa: CASSLGTHSRETQYF

d_gene: TRBD2
j_gene: TRBJ2-2
abundance: .
v_gene: TRBV10-2
CDR3nt: TGCGCCAGCAGTGCCAGCGGGGGGGGCACCGGGGAGCTGTTTTTT
CDR3aa: CASSASGGGTGELFF

d_gene: TRBD1
j_gene: TRBJ2-1
abundance: .
v_gene: TRBV18
CDR3nt: TGTGCCAGCTCACCAAGGCAGGGGGATGAGCAGTTCTTC
CDR3aa: CASSPRQGDEQFF

d_gene: TRBD1
j_gene: TRBJ2-4
abundance: .
v_gene: TRBV14
CDR3nt: TGTGCCAGCAGCCAGCGGACAGGGGGCGTTGGAGCCAAAAACATTCAGTACTTC
CDR3aa: CASSQRTGGVGAKNIQYF

d_gene: TRBD1
j_gene: TRBJ2-7
abundance: .
v_gene: TRBV11-2
CDR3nt: TGTGCCAGCAGCTTAGACCCCCGACAGGGCTACGAGCAGTACTTC
CDR3aa: CASSLDPRQGYEQYF

d_gene: TRBD1
j_gene: TRBJ2-1
abundance: .
v_gene: TRBV30
CDR3nt: TGTGCCTGGAGTCGGACAGGGGGAACTTCCTACAATGAGCAGTTCTTC
CDR3aa: CAWSRTGGTSYNEQFF

d_gene: TRBD2
j_gene: TRBJ2-5
abundance: .
v_gene: TRBV11-2
CDR3nt: TGTGCCAGCAGCCTAGCGGAAGAGACCCAGTACTTC
CDR3aa: CASSLAEETQYF

d_gene: TRBD2
j_gene: TRBJ2-7
abundance: once
v_gene: TRBV6-5
CDR3nt: TGTGCCAGCAGTGTGGCAGCGGGAGGGTCCTACGAGCAGTACTTC
CDR3aa: CASSVAAGGSYEQYF

d_gene: TRBD2
j_gene: TRBJ2-3
abundance: .
v_gene: TRBV6-6
CDR3nt: TGTGCCAGCAGTGGGGGGACTAGCTCGCGCACAGATACGCAGTATTTT
CDR3aa: CASSGGTSSRTDTQYF

d_gene: TRBD2
j_gene: TRBJ2-3
abundance: .
v_gene: TRBV14
CDR3nt: TGTGCCAGCAGCCAAGATCGGCGCCTAGCGGTAAGCACAGATACGCAGTATTTT
CDR3aa: CASSQDRRLAVSTDTQYF

d_gene: TRBD2
j_gene: TRBJ2-7
abundance: .
v_gene: TRBV9
CDR3nt: TGTGCCAGCAGCAGAGCGGGGGGCGAGCAGTACTTC
CDR3aa: CASSRAGGEQYF

d_gene: .
j_gene: TRBJ2-3
abundance: .
v_gene: TRBV4-3
CDR3nt: TGCGCCAGCAGCCGCGGGGGCGGAGGGCAGTATTTT
CDR3aa: CASSRGGGGQYF

d_gene: .
j_gene: TRBJ2-1
abundance: .
v_gene: TRBV5-1
CDR3nt: TGCGCCAGCAGCTTGGATGCGGCCAGCTCCTACAATGAGCAGTTCTTC
CDR3aa: CASSLDAASSYNEQFF

d_gene: TRBD1
j_gene: TRBJ2-7
abundance: .
v_gene: TRBV5-4
CDR3nt: TGTGCCAGCAGCTTAAGGGTGACAGGGACAGGCGAGCAGTACTTC
CDR3aa: CASSLRVTGTGEQYF

d_gene: TRBD2
j_gene: TRBJ2-2
abundance: .
v_gene: TRBV5-4
CDR3nt: TGTGCCAGCAGCCCGGGGGGGGAGAGCACCGGGGAGCTGTTTTTT
CDR3aa: CASSPGGESTGELFF

d_gene: .
j_gene: TRBJ1-5
abundance: .
v_gene: TRBV11-2
CDR3nt: TGTGCCAGCAGCGAAGGAGAGGCTCAGCCCCAGCATTTT
CDR3aa: CASSEGEAQPQHF

d_gene: .
j_gene: TRBJ2-5
abundance: .
v_gene: TRBV4-1
CDR3nt: TGCGCCAGCAGCCAGGGCAGGGGAGAGGAGACCCAGTACTTC
CDR3aa: CASSQGRGEETQYF

d_gene: .
j_gene: TRBJ1-4
abundance: .
v_gene: TRBV6-5
CDR3nt: TGTGCCAGCAGCTACAATAGGGGGGGCACTAATGAAAAACTGTTTTTT
CDR3aa: CASSYNRGGTNEKLFF

d_gene: .
j_gene: TRBJ1-1
abundance: .
v_gene: TRBV5-1
CDR3nt: TGCGCCAGCAGCTTGGTCCCCGGGGACACTGAAGCTTTCTTT
CDR3aa: CASSLVPGDTEAFF

d_gene: .
j_gene: TRBJ1-6
abundance: few
v_gene: TRBV5-5
CDR3nt: TGTGCCAGCAGCTTGTTGGGGAATTCACCCCTCCACTTT
CDR3aa: CASSLLGNSPLHF

d_gene: .
j_gene: TRBJ2-2
abundance: .
v_gene: TRBV10-1
CDR3nt: TGCGCCAGCAGCCGACAGGCTAGGGGCACCGGGGAGCTGTTTTTT
CDR3aa: CASSRQARGTGELFF

d_gene: .
j_gene: TRBJ2-7
abundance: .
v_gene: TRBV5-1
CDR3nt: TGCGCCAGCAGCTTGGTATCTTCGGCTAGCCTTTCCTACGAGCAGTACTTC
CDR3aa: CASSLVSSASLSYEQYF

d_gene: TRBD2
j_gene: TRBJ2-3
abundance: .
v_gene: TRBV5-4
CDR3nt: TGTGCCAGCAGCTCACGGACTAGCGGGGTCACAGATACGCAGTATTTT
CDR3aa: CASSSRTSGVTDTQYF

d_gene: .
j_gene: TRBJ1-6
abundance: .
v_gene: TRBV6-1
CDR3nt: TGTGCCAGCAGTGATGTAACACGTTCACCCCTCCACTTT
CDR3aa: CASSDVTRSPLHF

d_gene: .
j_gene: TRBJ1-1
abundance: .
v_gene: TRBV13
CDR3nt: TGTGCCAGCAGCTTAGTAGGCGGGGCCGGGAACACTGAAGCTTTCTTT
CDR3aa: CASSLVGGAGNTEAFF

d_gene: TRBD2
j_gene: TRBJ2-7
abundance: .
v_gene: TRBV2
CDR3nt: TGTGCCAGCAGTGTCACTGGAACCGGGACTAGCGGATTCCAGTACTTC
CDR3aa: CASSVTGTGTSGFQYF

d_gene: TRBD2
j_gene: TRBJ2-1
abundance: .
v_gene: TRBV10-3
CDR3nt: TGTGCCATCCGCGCAGCGGGAGGCCATGAGCAGTTCTTC
CDR3aa: CAIRAAGGHEQFF

d_gene: .
j_gene: TRBJ1-1
abundance: .
v_gene: TRBV19
CDR3nt: TGTGCCAGTAGCACTTATTCTACAGGAGACGCTGAAGCTTTCTTT
CDR3aa: CASSTYSTGDAEAFF

d_gene: .
j_gene: TRBJ1-4
abundance: .
v_gene: TRBV4-1
CDR3nt: TGCGCCAGCAGCCAAATTCAGGGGAATGAAAAACTGTTTTTT
CDR3aa: CASSQIQGNEKLFF